Listed below are T cell receptor beta chains from one sample, sequenced in a study of OX40 agonist ivuxolimab in advanced cancers. Method: immunoSEQ multiplex PCR; TCRdb's copy keeps in-frame clones and lacks some. The sample carries around 100,000 clones, around 87% recorded once. This material consisted of CD4+ or CD8+ T cells sorted from blood, taken in a trial of the OX40 agonist ivuxolimab. These receptors all stem from an adult with an advanced solid tumor such as melanoma, head and neck, liver or kidney cancer. Both conserved end residues are part of each CDR3. The D gene is left open where the match is weak. Clone size, where shown, is once, few, many, or a class for clones that have expanded.

>TRBD2|TRBV5-1|14|TRBJ2-7|-
TGCGCCAGCAGCCTGGGAGCGGGAGTTAACGAGCAGTACTTC
CASSLGAGVNEQYF
>-|TRBV6-6|14|TRBJ1-1|few
TGTGCCAGCAGAATATCTTGGGTTGCCACTGAAGCTTTCTTT
CASRISWVATEAFF
>-|TRBV11-2|15|TRBJ2-3|-
TGTGCCAGCAGCCTGCTTAGCCGATCCGGGGGTACGCAGTATTTT
CASSLLSRSGGTQYF
>-|TRBV28|12|TRBJ1-1|-
TGTGCCAGCAGTTTATCGTCCACTGAAGCTTTCTTT
CASSLSSTEAFF
>-|TRBV4-1|12|TRBJ2-1|-
TGCGCCAGCAGCGACAGCGGCAATGAGCAGTTCTTC
CASSDSGNEQFF
>-|TRBV2|14|TRBJ2-4|few
TGTGCCAGCAGTGTCTGGGGAGCCAAAAACATTCAGTACTTC
CASSVWGAKNIQYF
>-|TRBV5-6|12|TRBJ2-5|-
TGTGCCAGCAGCATATTGCTAGAGACCCAGTACTTC
CASSILLETQYF
>-|TRBV5-8|14|TRBJ1-2|-
TGTGCCAGCAGCGGGGGGGTAGTAGAGCATGGCTACACCTTC
CASSGGVVEHGYTF
>-|TRBV4-1|17|TRBJ2-2|-
TGCGCCAGCAGCCAGCCGGACACCCAAACGAACACCGGGGAGCTGTTTTTT
CASSQPDTQTNTGELFF
>-|TRBV7-8|16|TRBJ2-1|-
TGTGCCAGCAGCACGCGGACGGACGGCCGACACAATGAGCAGTTCTTC
CASSTRTDGRHNEQFF
>-|TRBV6-5|15|TRBJ1-1|-
TGTGCCAGCAAACCGGATAGGGGAACGAACACTGAAGCTTTCTTT
CASKPDRGTNTEAFF
>TRBD2|TRBV30|15|TRBJ2-3|few
TGTGCCTGGAGTTTCGGCGGGGGGGCCTTAGATACGCAGTATTTT
CAWSFGGGALDTQYF
>-|TRBV27|14|TRBJ1-6|-
TGTGCCAGCAGCTCGGGACTTTATAATTCACCCCTCCACTTT
CASSSGLYNSPLHF
>-|TRBV5-1|14|TRBJ1-2|-
TGCGCCAGCAGCTTGGGACAGTCCCTCTATGGCTACACCTTC
CASSLGQSLYGYTF
>-|TRBV15|14|TRBJ1-2|-
TGTGCCACCAGCAGAGTCGCCAGTAACTATGGCTACACCTTC
CATSRVASNYGYTF
>-|TRBV5-1|16|TRBJ1-1|once
TGCGCCAGCAGCTTGAGACAGGACGGTCGGAACACTGAAGCTTTCTTT
CASSLRQDGRNTEAFF
>-|TRBV30|14|TRBJ2-7|-
TGTGCCTGGAGTCCGACTGCCTACTCCTACGAGCAGTACTTC
CAWSPTAYSYEQYF
>-|TRBV18|16|TRBJ1-3|-
TGTGCCAGCTCACCACTTAGGGCTGCCTCTGGAAACACCATATATTTT
CASSPLRAASGNTIYF
>-|TRBV7-9|16|TRBJ2-2|-
TGTGCCAGCAGCGGGCCGGGGGCTGGTAGCACCGGGGAGCTGTTTTTT
CASSGPGAGSTGELFF
>-|TRBV7-3|17|TRBJ2-3|-
TGTGCCAGCAGCAAAGAGGGATTTATGGGGGCCGCAGATACGCAGTATTTT
CASSKEGFMGAADTQYF
>TRBD2|TRBV30|16|TRBJ2-5|-
TGTGCCTTAAGGCCTAGCGGGGGGCGTTACCAAGAGACCCAGTACTTC
CALRPSGGRYQETQYF
>-|TRBV18|14|TRBJ2-5|-
TGTGCCAGCTCACCAAATAGCCCTCCGGAGACCCAGTACTTC
CASSPNSPPETQYF
>TRBD1|TRBV9|20|TRBJ2-6|few
TGTGCCAGCAGCGCCCAGATGGGGGGACAGGGGTTCTCTGGGGCCAACGTCCTGACTTTC
CASSAQMGGQGFSGANVLTF
>-|TRBV27|15|TRBJ2-3|once
TGTGCCAGCAGTTTACTCGGCGGAGCCACAGATACGCAGTATTTT
CASSLLGGATDTQYF